The source of this TCR beta chain is a study of shared clonotypes between healthy human individuals (TCRdb year 2020). In the study overall: The cohort included three men and a couple of women between 18 and 49 years of age. Libraries were prepared and TCR repertoires were sequenced by different laboratories using diverse techniques, in order to increase sequencing depth and limit assay-specific biases. Each donor's leukapheresis produced roughly between roughly 0.85 and 9 billion PBMCs. For each donor, three plates each were used for CD4 naive and CD4 memory, two plates were used for CD8 naive, and one plate was used for CD8 memory. To estimate repertoire size and how much clonotype sharing occurs between individuals, the study deeply sequenced the blood TCR repertoires of several healthy adults. What the research found in general, with its limitations: Across four donors, around 5% of naive CD4, around 3.5% of naive CD8, around 2.1% of memory CD4, and approximately 0.42% of memory CD8 clonotypes were shared. Even with the large sequencing depth, rarefaction of the sorted-subset datasets indicated that sequencing was incomplete. Naive subsets generally had larger estimated clonotype richness than memory subsets. Pairwise subsampling indicated that sequencing depth was expected to affect the degree of clonotype sharing among donors. The small number of donors limited the genetic and exposure-history diversity represented. Sampling was restricted to blood, and TCR repertoires in tissues likely differ from the TCR repertoires found in blood. Higher generation probabilities were observed for clonotypes shared by all four sorted-subset donors than for non-shared clonotypes.

With regard to this clone: Its recognized antigen is unknown. One base away there is no much larger clone; base qualities are not given.

Using the deep immunoSEQ assay, TCR CDR3 regions were amplified from genomic DNA by multiplex PCR. Extracted genomic DNA from each cell subset was spread evenly across all wells of several immunoSEQ 96-well plates, with each plate serving as a replicate. Each replicate PCR for sorted subsets received about 220 ng genomic DNA, equal to roughly 30,000 T cell genomes. Purified libraries were measured with a Qubit 3.0 fluorometer, size-checked on a Bioanalyzer 2100, and measured again with the KAPA Library Quantification kit. A separate single-read 150-cycle Illumina NextSeq 550 flow cell was used to sequence each immunoSEQ 96-well plate. Turning to the authors' computational methods: Because only junctional sequences without quality scores were contained in the immunoSEQ output, filtering matching that applied to full-length reads could not be performed. Sequences were annotated with PyIR, a Python wrapper for IgBLAST v1.9, and V/J genes and CDR3 were assigned using IMGT germline references. Any read was removed if the V/J assignment was weak (E-value above 1e-6), the CDR3 was missing, or the read contained stop codons, out-of-frame junctions, or ambiguous translated residues. V3J clonotypes were defined as sequences sharing the same inferred V gene, J gene, and CDR3 amino acid sequence. Percentage overlap between repertoires was computed as shared unique clonotypes divided by the size of the smaller repertoire. RTK rarefaction, the Chao1 estimator, and Recon v2.1 estimates of unobserved clonotypes were used to assess repertoire richness. For all TCRbeta clonotypes obtained by the gDNA method from several donors, generation probabilities were computed with OLGA. Drawn from immuneACCESS, this table holds only the in-frame rearrangements with V and J called that TCRdb kept. Clones are partly lost; checked studies trace under half to an unresolved V gene and leave the rest unexplained. D and trimming come from the DNA, and the V and J calls and clone size come from that table. For this sample the table gives about 600,000 clones, of which more than 95% were detected only once. 0.055% to 0.07% of the sample goes to the ten largest clones.

From cysteine to phenylalanine, the CDR3 is 14 amino acids long. Here the CDR3 DNA is all that survives: 42 bases in frame from base 1. Based on the germline V gene, the CDR1 and CDR2 sequences are SGHVS and FNYEAQ. The germline V and J ends show losses of 5 bases and 16 bases respectively, and no gene match explains 12 bases of the junction. Healthy HIV-negative adults with no recently reported acute infections or vaccinations were included as donors. Every donor was a Caucasian adult living in Nashville, Tennessee, USA. CD4+ T cells were enriched by magnetic negative selection, after which naive cells were positively selected on CD45RA and the negative fraction was taken as the memory subset. After blood collection by leukapheresis, PBMCs were isolated using Ficoll-Histopaque density gradient centrifugation and then cryopreserved in the vapor phase of liquid nitrogen. Analytical flow cytometry was used to check the purity and quantity of every magnetically sorted T cell population. Each sorted fraction had its genomic DNA isolated and then quantified by UV absorbance on a Nanodrop 2000c.

The chain links TRBV7-6 with TRBJ2-1; 12 bases in between match TRBD2. The receptor's source is a woman aged 25 to 39 in good health. Specimen: naive CD4+ T cells sorted from blood. The cell subset or site label corresponds to: CD45RA+ positively selected. The DNA sequence is as follows: TGTGCCAGCAGCACCCGTCTAGCGGGAGGGCCCGGATTCTTC. Its protein product is CASSTRLAGGPGFF.